The 28 T cell receptor beta chains presented below share a single source sample, sequenced in a study of cytomegalovirus exposure and HLA in healthy donors. PCR was performed using 60 Vbeta and 13 Jbeta primers. Method: immunoSEQ multiplex PCR; TCRdb's copy keeps in-frame clones and lacks some. This sample carries about 89,000 clones, about four fifths of them seen once, and the ten largest clones take under 4.5%. Sequenced sample: PBMCs. Receptors originate from a female donor in good health and CMV-seropositive.

The chain combines TRBV7-9 with TRBJ1-4, with D perhaps TRBD1 (5 bases). With 2 bases removed from V and 4 bases from J, the gap between germline ends came to 17 bases. The CDR3 contains 17 residues. Germline CDR1 and CDR2: SEHNR and FQNEAQ (reference sequence). The CDR3 loop is CASSLTWRAGGNEKLFF. The CDR3 coding sequence is TGTGCCAGCAGCTTAACGTGGCGGGCGGGGGGTAATGAAAAACTGTTTTTT.

The chain uses TRBV27 and TRBJ2-1; D is perhaps TRBD1 (6 bases). V lost 3 bases, J lost 4 bases, and 7 bases lay in between. CDR1 is MNHEY, CDR2 SMNVEV, per germline (reference sequence). The CDR3 contains 13 residues. In nucleotides, the CDR3 is TGTGCCAGCAGTTTGGACAGATACAATGAGCAGTTCTTC. Encoded protein: CASSLDRYNEQFF.

This clone showed up just a few times. V is TRBV6-5 and J is TRBJ2-5; 9 bases align to TRBD2. The germline V gene encodes CDR1 MNHEY and CDR2 SVGAGI. V trimming: 5 bases; J trimming: 11 bases; junction bases outside the gene matches: 12. CDR3 length: 14 residues. The CDR3 DNA sequence: TGTGCCAGCAGTAATAGCGGGAGCTCCGGGGAGCAGTACTTC. As protein: CASSNSGSSGEQYF.

This clone was picked up a small number of times. This chain links TRBV5-8 with TRBJ1-2, with 7 bases identical to TRBD1. The CDR3 consists of 15 residues. Trimming cost V 0 bases and J 4 bases; bases outside gene matches: 6. Germline assignment: CDR1 SGHTS and CDR2 YDEGEE. Here the CDR3 reads CASSLAHRGLYGYTF. The CDR3 DNA is TGTGCCAGCAGCTTGGCCCACAGGGGTCTCTATGGCTACACCTTC.

V gene TRBV30 combines with J gene TRBJ2-7; tentatively, D is TRBD1 (6 bases). This CDR3 is 12 amino acids long. The V gene's germline CDR1 is GTSNPN and CDR2 SVGIG (reference sequence). V was trimmed by 3 bases and J by 2 bases, leaving 8 bases between them. The CDR3 is CAWRTGPYEQYF. The CDR3 DNA sequence: TGTGCCTGGAGGACAGGTCCCTACGAGCAGTACTTC.

The J gene is TRBJ1-5, the V gene TRBV2, with no clear D. The germline V gene encodes CDR1 SNHLY and CDR2 FYNNEI. V was pared by 6 bases and J by 0 bases, with 12 bases between. The CDR3 is 15 amino acids. Here the CDR3 reads CASRGRTYSNQPQHF. Written as DNA, the CDR3 is TGTGCCAGCAGAGGGAGGACTTATAGCAATCAGCCCCAGCATTTT. Supplemented by reference TRBV2 and TRBJ1-5, the full variable domain reads EPEVTQTPSHQVTQMGQEVILRCVPISNHLYFYWYRQILGQKVEFLVSFYNNEISEKSEIFDDQFSVERPDGSNFTLKIRSTKLEDSAMYFCASRGRTYSNQPQHFGDGTRLSIL.

The J gene is TRBJ2-1, the V gene TRBV2; 10 nucleotides agree with TRBD2. The CDR3 contains 17 residues. The V and J ends lost 7 bases and 4 bases, in that order; junction bases with no gene match: 13. From germline, CDR1 is SNHLY and CDR2 FYNNEI. This CDR3 reads CASKTRLAGLQYNEQFF. The CDR3 region has the DNA TGTGCCAGCAAGACTAGACTAGCGGGTCTGCAATACAATGAGCAGTTCTTC.

This clone was counted a few times. V is TRBV19 and J is TRBJ2-2, with 11 bases identical to TRBD2. The germline CDR1 and CDR2 sequences are LNHDA and SQIVND (reference sequence). V gave up 5 bases and J gave up 7 bases; unmatched junction bases: 6. The CDR3 consists of 15 residues. The DNA for the CDR3 is TGTGCCAGTAGTGTCGTAGCGGGGGGGCACGGGGAGCTGTTTTTT. Translation gives CASSVVAGGHGELFF.

The rearrangement joins TRBV9 to TRBJ2-3; weak D call: TRBD2 (6 bases). With 0 bases removed from V and 5 bases from J, the gap between germline ends came to 10 bases. Germline V lookup: CDR1 SGDLS, CDR2 YYNGEE. This CDR3 comprises 14 residues. The CDR3 DNA sequence: TGTGCCAGCAGCGTAGAGGCGGGAATAGATACGCAGTATTTT. It encodes CASSVEAGIDTQYF.

This chain joins TRBV1 and TRBJ2-5; TRBD2 reflects the table's D call only, with no check against the DNA. TRBV1 is classified as a pseudogene. This CDR3 spans 18 amino acids. CDR3 sequence: CTSSRGTSGRPELKAQYF. CDR3 sequence (DNA): TGCACCAGCAGTAGGGGGACTAGCGGGAGGCCGGAATTGAAGGCCCAGTACTTC.

The chain has TRBV13 and TRBJ2-7; a possible D gene is TRBD2 (5 bases). The CDR3 extends over 14 amino acids. Trimming shortened V by 5 bases and J by 3 bases, and 14 bases separated the two germline ends. Germline values: CDR1 PRHDT, CDR2 FYEKMQ (reference sequence). This CDR3 is CASSQSAGVYEQYF. DNA of the CDR3: TGTGCCAGCAGCCAATCAGCCGGGGTCTACGAGCAGTACTTC.

The chain joins TRBV11-2 to TRBJ1-2; D is unclear. The germline CDR1 and CDR2 sequences are SGHAT and FQNNGV. The CDR3 spans 15 residues. Trimming took off 5 bases at V and 2 bases at J, with 15 bases between the two ends. The CDR3 loop is CASSPNAVANYGYTF. The CDR3 DNA follows: TGTGCCAGCAGCCCGAATGCGGTGGCCAACTATGGCTACACCTTC.

The rearrangement uses TRBV14 and TRBJ2-7; D remains unclear. This CDR3 is 12 amino acids long. With 2 bases removed from V and 3 bases from J, the gap between germline ends came to 5 bases. Germline V gene lookup returns CDR1 SGHDN and CDR2 FVKESK. The CDR3 region is CASSQLYYEQYF. The DNA of the CDR3 is TGTGCCAGCAGCCAATTATACTACGAGCAGTACTTC.

This chain links TRBV23-1 with TRBJ2-5; TRBD1 matches 7 bases. The J call may not be correct, given that the DNA end is closer to TRBJ2-7. TRBV23-1 is sorted into the ORF group, with uncertain function. CDR3 length equals 15 residues. The DNA for the CDR3 is TGCGCCAGCAGTCAATCGCGACAGGGTTTGGGCGAGCAGTACTTC. Protein: CASSQSRQGLGEQYF.

This chain joins TRBV7-9 and TRBJ2-1, with D unresolved. V was pared by 5 bases and J by 0 bases, with 14 bases between. This CDR3 has 16 amino acids. CDR1 and CDR2 from the germline V gene are SEHNR and FQNEAQ (reference sequence). This chain's CDR3 is CASSLLASSSYNEQFF. In DNA form, the CDR3 reads TGTGCCAGCAGCCTCTTAGCATCGAGCTCCTACAATGAGCAGTTCTTC.

J is TRBJ1-1 and V is TRBV9, with 7 positions matching TRBD1. The ends lost 3 bases at V and 3 bases at J; junction bases unmatched: 8. Germline CDR1 and CDR2: SGDLS and YYNGEE. The CDR3 length is 15 residues. Here the CDR3 DNA reads TGTGCCAGCAGCGCAAAATCAGGGGGTTACACTGAAGCTTTCTTT. Its protein product is CASSAKSGGYTEAFF.

The chain recombines TRBV30 with TRBJ2-1; 9 bases map to TRBD1. J lost 0 bases, V lost 0 bases, and 12 bases had no gene match. Germline V lookup: CDR1 GTSNPN, CDR2 SVGIG (reference sequence). The CDR3 spans 19 residues. This CDR3 is CAWSVPGQGVSSSYNEQFF. CDR3 DNA: TGTGCCTGGAGTGTACCGGGACAGGGAGTCTCTAGCTCCTACAATGAGCAGTTCTTC.

This clone was seen only a few times. In DNA form, the CDR3 reads TGTGCCAGCAGCTTGGAAATTATCGGGAGGACTGAAGCTTTCTTT. It codes for CASSLEIIGRTEAFF. The gene calls are TRBV5-6 and TRBJ1-1; the D is unclear. This CDR3 contains 15 residues. Germline CDR1 SGHDT, CDR2 YYEEEE. Trimming pared 0 bases from V and 5 bases from J, leaving 14 bases between. The full variable domain, completed using reference TRBV5-6 and TRBJ1-1, is DAGVTQSPTHLIKTRGQQVTLRCSPKSGHDTVSWYQQALGQGPQFIFQYYEEEERQRGNFPDRFSGHQFPNYSSELNVNALLLGDSALYLCASSLEIIGRTEAFFGQGTRLTVV.

The chain combines TRBV27 with TRBJ1-1; the D gene is possibly TRBD1 (5 bases). The CDR3 runs to 15 residues. With 7 bases removed from V and 5 bases from J, the gap between germline ends came to 20 bases. Per the germline V gene, CDR1 is MNHEY and CDR2 is SMNVEV (reference sequence). The CDR3 protein is CASNTSGRRATEAFF. CDR3 bases: TGTGCCAGCAATACTTCGGGACGGAGGGCAACTGAAGCTTTCTTT.

The V gene is TRBV7-9, the J gene TRBJ2-7, with D tentatively TRBD1 (5 bases). Germline CDR1 is SEHNR and CDR2 is FQNEAQ (reference sequence). V was trimmed by 4 bases and J by 1 base, leaving 8 bases between them. This CDR3 has 13 amino acids. The chain's CDR3 is CASSSRQSYEQYF. The DNA of the CDR3 is TGTGCCAGCAGCTCCAGACAGTCCTACGAGCAGTACTTC.

The chain recombines TRBV4-1 with TRBJ2-7; 8 positions agree with TRBD1. CDR1 and CDR2 (germline): MGHRA, YSYEKL. CDR3 length equals 14 residues. V lost 4 bases and J lost 3; bases outside the gene matches: 5. Written as DNA, the CDR3 is TGCGCCAGCAGCCTCGCCGGACAGGGCTACGAGCAGTACTTC. Amino acids: CASSLAGQGYEQYF.

This chain uses TRBV9 with TRBJ1-1, with D maybe TRBD1 (5 bases). The CDR3 is made up of 15 amino acids. V was cut by 3 bases and J by 4 bases, with 16 bases left in between. Germline assignment: CDR1 SGDLS and CDR2 YYNGEE. The CDR3 reads CASSDRGGGGTEAFF. The CDR3 nucleotides are TGTGCCAGCAGCGACAGAGGTGGGGGAGGCACTGAAGCTTTCTTT.

The chain uses TRBV19 and TRBJ1-2; 7 nucleotides match TRBD1. CDR1 is LNHDA, CDR2 SQIVND, per germline (reference sequence). Losses at the gene ends were 5 bases for V and 8 bases for J; bases not matched to a gene: 11. This CDR3 has 14 amino acids. CDR3 in DNA: TGTGCCAGTAGTGCCGACAGGGTGCGGTGGGGCTACACCTTC. Its translation: CASSADRVRWGYTF.

This rearrangement joins TRBV4-1 to TRBJ2-5, with 9 bases matching TRBD2. Germline CDR1 and CDR2: MGHRA and YSYEKL. With V trimmed by 2 bases and J by 11 bases, 15 bases remained unmatched. The CDR3 loop spans 16 amino acids. This CDR3 is CASSQPGVAGVGEQYF. For the CDR3, the DNA is TGCGCCAGCAGCCAACCCGGGGTAGCGGGAGTCGGAGAGCAGTACTTC.

This clone occurred once. The rearrangement uses TRBV5-1 and TRBJ2-3, with TRBD1 matching over 8 bases. V shed 3 bases, J shed 2 bases, and the junction held 17 bases outside the gene matches. The V gene's germline CDR1 is SGHRS and CDR2 YFSETQ. CDR3 length: 19 residues. CDR3 nucleotide sequence: TGCGCCAGCAGCTCGGTCGGACAGGGCTCCTCTCGCTTCACAGATACGCAGTATTTT. It specifies CASSSVGQGSSRFTDTQYF.

This clone appeared once. The chain recombines TRBV5-6 with TRBJ2-1, with D possibly matching TRBD2 (6 bases). V was shortened by 5 bases and J by 9 bases, with 18 bases between the two germline ends. CDR1 and CDR2 (germline): SGHDT, YYEEEE. The CDR3 spans 14 residues. The CDR3 DNA follows: TGTGCCAGCAGACGAGAAACCCGGGACTCTGAGCAGTTCTTC. It yields the protein CASRRETRDSEQFF.

The chain joins TRBV25-1 to TRBJ1-5, with D perhaps TRBD1 (6 bases). This CDR3 contains 13 residues. V gave up 6 bases and J gave up 4 bases, with 10 bases separating them. The germline V gene encodes CDR1 MGHDK and CDR2 SYGVNS. CDR3 sequence: CASRPTGNQPQHF. The CDR3 DNA sequence: TGTGCCAGCAGACCAACAGGGAATCAGCCCCAGCATTTT.

The chain links TRBV10-2 to TRBJ1-1; maybe TRBD1 (5 bases). Trimming stripped 6 bases from V and 5 bases from J, with 13 bases between. The CDR3 loop spans 13 amino acids. In germline, CDR1 is WSHSY, CDR2 SAAADI. The CDR3 reads CASRGGVGTEAFF. In DNA form, the CDR3 reads TGCGCCAGCAGGGGGGGTGTAGGGACTGAAGCTTTCTTT.